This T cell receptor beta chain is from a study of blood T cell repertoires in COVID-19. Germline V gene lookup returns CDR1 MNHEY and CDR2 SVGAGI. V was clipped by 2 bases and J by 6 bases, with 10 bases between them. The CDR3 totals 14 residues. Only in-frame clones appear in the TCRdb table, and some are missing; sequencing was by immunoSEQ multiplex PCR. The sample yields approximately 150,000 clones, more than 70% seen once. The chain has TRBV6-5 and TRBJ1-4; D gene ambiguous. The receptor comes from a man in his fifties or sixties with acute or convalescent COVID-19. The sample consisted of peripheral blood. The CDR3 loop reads CASSYTGGDEKLFF. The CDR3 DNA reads TGTGCCAGCAGTTACACGGGCGGGGATGAAAAACTGTTTTTT.